The clone carrying this TCR beta chain came up once. CDR3 length: 17 residues. V lost 5 bases and J 5 bases, leaving 19 bases between the germline ends. Germline loops: CDR1 SSHAT, CDR2 FNYEAQ (reference sequence). Sequencing used immunoSEQ multiplex PCR; TCRdb keeps in-frame clones, though not all of them. This sample has 4,000 to 6,500 clones, with 65% to 70% found just once. These data originate in a study of OX40 agonist ivuxolimab in advanced cancers. Study summary: Ivuxolimab, an antibody acting as an agonist of OX40 (CD134), was used to treat patients.

The sequences come from CD4+ or CD8+ T cells sorted from blood, collected in a trial of the OX40 agonist ivuxolimab. The receptor's source is an adult with an advanced solid tumor such as melanoma, head and neck, liver or kidney cancer. V usage is TRBV7-7 and J usage is TRBJ2-6; D uncertain. In DNA, the CDR3 is TGTGCCAGCAGCACTGCAGCCCACAAAAGTCGGGCCAACGTCCTGACTTTC. This sequence encodes CASSTAAHKSRANVLTF. Complete variable domain (other parts from reference TRBV7-7 and TRBJ2-6): GAGVSQSPRYKVTKRGQDVTLRCDPISSHATLYWYQQALGQGPEFLTYFNYEAQPDKSGLPSDRFSAERPEGSISTLTIQRTEQRDSAMYRCASSTAAHKSRANVLTFGAGSRLTVL.